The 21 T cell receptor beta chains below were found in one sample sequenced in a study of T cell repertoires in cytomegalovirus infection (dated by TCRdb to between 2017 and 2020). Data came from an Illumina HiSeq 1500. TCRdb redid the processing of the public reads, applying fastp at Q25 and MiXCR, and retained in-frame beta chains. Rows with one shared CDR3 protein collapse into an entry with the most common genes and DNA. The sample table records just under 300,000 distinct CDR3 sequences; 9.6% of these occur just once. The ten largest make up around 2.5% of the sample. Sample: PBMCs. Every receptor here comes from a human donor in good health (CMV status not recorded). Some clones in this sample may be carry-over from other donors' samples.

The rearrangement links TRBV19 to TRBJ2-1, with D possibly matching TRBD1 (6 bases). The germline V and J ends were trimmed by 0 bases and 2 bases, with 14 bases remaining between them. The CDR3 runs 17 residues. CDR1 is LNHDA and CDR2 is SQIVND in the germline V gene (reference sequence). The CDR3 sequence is CASSIDPRKGAYNEQFF. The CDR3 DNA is TGTGCCAGTAGTATAGATCCTAGAAAGGGGGCCTACAATGAGCAGTTCTTC.

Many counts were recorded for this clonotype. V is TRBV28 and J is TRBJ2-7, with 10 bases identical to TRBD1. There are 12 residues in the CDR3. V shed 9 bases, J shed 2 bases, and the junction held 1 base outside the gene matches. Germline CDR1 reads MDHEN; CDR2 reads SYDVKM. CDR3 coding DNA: TGTGCCAGTGGGACAGGGGCCTACGAGCAGTACTTC. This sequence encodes CASGTGAYEQYF.

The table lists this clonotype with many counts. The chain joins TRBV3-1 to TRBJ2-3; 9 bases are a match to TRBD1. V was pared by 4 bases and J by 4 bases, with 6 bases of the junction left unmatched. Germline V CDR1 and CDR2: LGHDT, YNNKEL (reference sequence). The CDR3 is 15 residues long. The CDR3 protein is CASSPTGGKSDTQYF. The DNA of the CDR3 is TGTGCCAGCAGCCCGACAGGGGGGAAATCAGATACGCAGTATTTT.

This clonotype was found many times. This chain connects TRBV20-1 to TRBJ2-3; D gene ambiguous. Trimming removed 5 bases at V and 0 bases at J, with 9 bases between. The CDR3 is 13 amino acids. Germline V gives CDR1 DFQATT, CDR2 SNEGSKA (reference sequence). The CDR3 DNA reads TGCAGTGCTCATCAAACTAGCACAGATACGCAGTATTTT. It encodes CSAHQTSTDTQYF.

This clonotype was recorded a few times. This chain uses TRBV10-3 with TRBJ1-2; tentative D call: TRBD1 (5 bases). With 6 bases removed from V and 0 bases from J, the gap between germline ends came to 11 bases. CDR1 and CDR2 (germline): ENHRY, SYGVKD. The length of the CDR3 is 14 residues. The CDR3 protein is CAISATAANYGYTF. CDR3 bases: TGTGCCATCAGCGCGACAGCCGCTAACTATGGCTACACCTTC.

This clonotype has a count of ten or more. The CDR3 loop reads CASSTSGTGKDDEQFF. CDR3 DNA: TGTGCCAGTAGTACGTCCGGGACAGGGAAAGACGATGAGCAGTTCTTC. J is TRBJ2-1 and V is TRBV19; 9 bases align to TRBD1. The V gene's germline CDR1 is LNHDA and CDR2 SQIVND (reference sequence). Germline trimming cut 4 bases from V and 8 bases from J; bases unmatched to any gene: 12. CDR3 length: 16 amino acids.

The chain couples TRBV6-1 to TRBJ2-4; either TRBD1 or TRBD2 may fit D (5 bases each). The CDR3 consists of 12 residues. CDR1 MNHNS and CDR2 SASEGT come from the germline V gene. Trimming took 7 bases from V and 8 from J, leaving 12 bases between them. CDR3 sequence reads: CASTDGTDIQYF. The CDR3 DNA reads TGTGCCAGCACGGACGGGACGGACATTCAGTACTTC.

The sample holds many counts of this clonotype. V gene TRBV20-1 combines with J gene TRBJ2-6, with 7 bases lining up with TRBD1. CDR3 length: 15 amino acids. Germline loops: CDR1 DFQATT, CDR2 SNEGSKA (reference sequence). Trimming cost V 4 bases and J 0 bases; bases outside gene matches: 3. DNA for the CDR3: TGCAGTGCTACGACAGGGCTCTCTGGGGCCAACGTCCTGACTTTC. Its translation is CSATTGLSGANVLTF.

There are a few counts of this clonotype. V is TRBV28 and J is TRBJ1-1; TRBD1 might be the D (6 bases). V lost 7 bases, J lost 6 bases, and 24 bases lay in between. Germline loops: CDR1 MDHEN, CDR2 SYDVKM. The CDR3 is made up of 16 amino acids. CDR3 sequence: CASNIWSGRGQPEAFF. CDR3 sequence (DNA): TGTGCCAGCAATATTTGGTCGGGCAGGGGCCAACCTGAAGCTTTCTTT.

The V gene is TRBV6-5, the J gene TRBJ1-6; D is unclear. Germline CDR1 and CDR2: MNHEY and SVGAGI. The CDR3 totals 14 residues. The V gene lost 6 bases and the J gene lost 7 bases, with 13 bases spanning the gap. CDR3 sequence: CASSRPQLNSPLHF. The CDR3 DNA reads TGTGCCAGCAGCCGTCCCCAGCTCAATTCACCCCTCCACTTT.

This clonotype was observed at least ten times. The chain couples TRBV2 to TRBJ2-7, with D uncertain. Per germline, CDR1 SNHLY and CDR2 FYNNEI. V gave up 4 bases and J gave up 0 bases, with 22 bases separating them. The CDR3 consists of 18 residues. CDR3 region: CASSVNPHGVSSSYEQYF. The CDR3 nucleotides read TGTGCCAGCAGTGTCAACCCCCATGGGGTCTCCAGCTCCTACGAGCAGTACTTC.

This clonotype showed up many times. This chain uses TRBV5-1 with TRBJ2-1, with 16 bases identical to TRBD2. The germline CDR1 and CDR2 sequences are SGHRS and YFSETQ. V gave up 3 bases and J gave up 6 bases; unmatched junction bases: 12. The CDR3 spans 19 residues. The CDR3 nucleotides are TGCGCCAGCAGCTCCCCGGGACTAGCGGGGGGGCCGAGGACCAATGAGCAGTTCTTC. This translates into CASSSPGLAGGPRTNEQFF.

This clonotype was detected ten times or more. CDR3 loop: CSVERQAGELFF. CDR3 in DNA: TGCAGCGTTGAAAGGCAGGCTGGGGAGCTGTTTTTT. V gene TRBV29-1 combines with J gene TRBJ2-2; the D is unclear. This CDR3 is 12 amino acids long. Germline V CDR1 and CDR2: SQVTM, ANQGSEA. The V and J ends lost 2 bases and 8 bases respectively, with 9 bases between them.

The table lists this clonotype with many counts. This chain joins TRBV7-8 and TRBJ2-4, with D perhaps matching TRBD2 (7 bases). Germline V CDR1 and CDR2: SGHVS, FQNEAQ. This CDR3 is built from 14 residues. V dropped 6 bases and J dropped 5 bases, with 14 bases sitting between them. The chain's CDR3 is CASSPLGGQNIQYF. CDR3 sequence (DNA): TGTGCCAGCAGTCCCCTCGGGGGGCAAAACATTCAGTACTTC.

The CDR3 sequence is CASSPGGGTGIYEQYF. The CDR3 nucleotides are TGCGCCAGCAGCCCTGGAGGTGGGACAGGAATCTACGAGCAGTACTTC. This sequence joins TRBV5-1 and TRBJ2-7; 8 bases match TRBD1. The trim removed 4 bases at V and 3 bases at J, leaving 12 bases unmatched. The CDR3 contains 16 residues. The germline V gene has CDR1 SGHRS and CDR2 YFSETQ.

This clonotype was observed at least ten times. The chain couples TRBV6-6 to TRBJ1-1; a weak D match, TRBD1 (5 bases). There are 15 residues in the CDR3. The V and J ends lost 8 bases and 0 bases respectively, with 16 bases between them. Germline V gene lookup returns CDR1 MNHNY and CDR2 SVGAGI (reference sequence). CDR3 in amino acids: CASVVGANMNTEAFF. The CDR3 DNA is TGTGCCAGCGTAGTTGGGGCCAACATGAACACTGAAGCTTTCTTT.

CDR3 amino acids: CASSPGPGQGSRNTIYF. The CDR3 nucleotides are TGTGCCAGCAGCCCCGGCCCGGGACAGGGTTCTCGGAACACCATATATTTT. The V gene is TRBV11-2, the J gene TRBJ1-3, with TRBD1 matching over 9 bases. The V gene's germline CDR1 is SGHAT and CDR2 FQNNGV. This CDR3 is 17 amino acids long. The V and J ends lost 5 bases and 7 bases, in that order; junction bases with no gene match: 15.

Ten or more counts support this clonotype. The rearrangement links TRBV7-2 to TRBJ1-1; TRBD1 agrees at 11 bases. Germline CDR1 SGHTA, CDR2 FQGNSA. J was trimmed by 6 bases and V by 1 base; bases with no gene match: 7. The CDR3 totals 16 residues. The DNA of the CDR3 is TGTGCCAGCAGCTTAGTTACCCGGACAGGGGGCTCTGAAGCTTTCTTT. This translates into CASSLVTRTGGSEAFF.

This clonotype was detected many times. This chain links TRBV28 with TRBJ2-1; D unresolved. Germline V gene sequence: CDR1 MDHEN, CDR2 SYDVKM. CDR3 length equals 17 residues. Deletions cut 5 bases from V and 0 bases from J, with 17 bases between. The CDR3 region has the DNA TGTGCCAGCAGTCAAAGAGGCAGACTCTTCTCCTACAATGAGCAGTTCTTC. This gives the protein CASSQRGRLFSYNEQFF.

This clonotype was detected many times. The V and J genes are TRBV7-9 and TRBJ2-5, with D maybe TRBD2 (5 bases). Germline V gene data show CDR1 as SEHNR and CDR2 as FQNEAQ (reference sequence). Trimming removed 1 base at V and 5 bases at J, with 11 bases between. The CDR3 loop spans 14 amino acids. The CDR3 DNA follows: TGTGCCAGCAGCTTAGGCAGATCGGGGGAGACCCAGTACTTC. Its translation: CASSLGRSGETQYF.

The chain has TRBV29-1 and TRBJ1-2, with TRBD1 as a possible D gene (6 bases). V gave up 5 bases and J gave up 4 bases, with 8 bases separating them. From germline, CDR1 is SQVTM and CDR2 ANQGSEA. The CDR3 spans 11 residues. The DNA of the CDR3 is TGCAGCGTTACCAGGGGCTATGGCTACACCTTC. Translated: CSVTRGYGYTF.